A selection of T cell receptor beta chains follows, all from one sample in a study of shared clonotypes between healthy human individuals. Here immunoSEQ multiplex PCR was the method, and the copy in TCRdb shows in-frame clones only, minus some. The table records about 2.1 million clones, 93% of them present only once. The sample taken for sequencing was naive CD8+ T cells from PBMCs. These receptors were collected from a man aged 18 to 30 in good health. Some clones in this sample may be carry-over from other donors' samples. Both conserved end residues are part of each CDR3. D genes are given only for firm matches. Part of the rows lack a size; the others show once, few, many or a class for expanded clones.

j_call d_call clone_size v_call cdr3_aa cdr3_nt
TRBJ2-1 - - TRBV7-9 CASTVGEFAYNEQFF TGTGCCAGCACTGTAGGGGAGTTCGCCTACAATGAGCAGTTCTTC
TRBJ2-7 - once TRBV28 CASSPSLFSSYEQYF TGTGCCAGCAGCCCATCCCTTTTTAGCTCCTACGAGCAGTACTTC
TRBJ2-7 TRBD2 - TRBV7-9 CASSSTKTSGLPYEQYF TGTGCCAGCAGCTCCACCAAGACTAGCGGGCTACCCTACGAGCAGTACTTC
TRBJ2-7 - - TRBV30 CAWTPSGRPYEQYF TGTGCCTGGACCCCGTCCGGGAGACCCTACGAGCAGTACTTC
TRBJ2-1 - - TRBV19 CASSIDLTLYNEQFF TGTGCCAGTAGTATAGATCTTACTTTGTACAATGAGCAGTTCTTC
TRBJ2-7 - - TRBV6-5 CASSQGLYEQYF TGTGCCAGCAGCCAGGGTCTCTACGAGCAGTACTTC
TRBJ2-7 - once TRBV5-1 CASSFLGGQVYEQYF TGCGCCAGCAGCTTCTTAGGAGGTCAAGTTTACGAGCAGTACTTC
TRBJ2-7 TRBD1 - TRBV11-3 CASSTRDRPYEQYF TGTGCCAGCAGCACCCGGGACAGACCTTACGAGCAGTACTTC
TRBJ1-1 - - TRBV4-2 CASSQEDYRQNTEAFF TGTGCCAGCAGCCAAGAGGATTACCGACAGAACACTGAAGCTTTCTTT
TRBJ2-5 - - TRBV7-6 CASSFMDRAQETQYF TGTGCCAGCAGCTTCATGGACAGAGCACAAGAGACCCAGTACTTC
TRBJ2-5 - - TRBV4-1 CASSLHQRIQETQYF TGCGCCAGCAGCCTCCATCAGCGGATCCAAGAGACCCAGTACTTC
TRBJ2-7 TRBD1 - TRBV6-1 CASSESRTGVHYEQYF TGTGCCAGCAGTGAGTCCAGGACAGGGGTCCACTACGAGCAGTACTTC
TRBJ2-7 - - TRBV7-9 CASSPINRLERGEQYF TGTGCCAGCAGCCCGATAAACCGTCTCGAACGGGGGGAGCAGTACTTC
TRBJ1-5 - few TRBV21-1 CANWGGRSNQPQHF TGTGCCAACTGGGGTGGACGGAGCAATCAGCCCCAGCATTTT
TRBJ2-1 TRBD2 - TRBV19 CASLRTSGDNEQFF TGTGCCAGTCTCCGGACTAGCGGGGACAATGAGCAGTTCTTC
TRBJ2-3 - once TRBV7-8 CASSSRGPADTQYF TGTGCCAGCAGCTCCCGGGGCCCGGCGGATACGCAGTATTTT
TRBJ2-7 - - TRBV19 CASSPRQSYEQYF TGTGCCAGTAGTCCTCGACAGAGCTACGAGCAGTACTTC
TRBJ1-2 TRBD1 once TRBV6-1 CASRAAGTVNYGYTF TGTGCCAGCAGAGCCGCCGGGACAGTGAACTATGGCTACACCTTC
TRBJ1-1 - - TRBV11-2 CASSLNTEAFF TGTGCCAGCAGCCTTAACACTGAAGCTTTCTTT
TRBJ2-7 - - TRBV27 CASSPFSLDYEQYF TGTGCCAGCAGTCCGTTTTCATTAGACTACGAGCAGTACTTC
TRBJ2-3 - - TRBV28 CASSIPGGPSTDTQYF TGTGCCAGCAGTATCCCCGGGGGCCCAAGCACAGATACGCAGTATTTT
TRBJ1-1 TRBD1 - TRBV27 CASSHTGGGTEAFF TGTGCCAGCAGCCATACAGGGGGTGGCACTGAAGCTTTCTTT
TRBJ2-1 TRBD2 - TRBV4-3 CASSQDTGGSYNEQFF TGCGCCAGCAGCCAAGATACGGGAGGGTCCTACAATGAGCAGTTCTTC
TRBJ2-4 - - TRBV11-2 CASSPVARAGENIQYF TGTGCCAGCAGCCCGGTCGCGCGGGCCGGGGAAAACATTCAGTACTTC
TRBJ1-5 - few TRBV27 CASSLRGSQPQHF TGTGCCAGCAGTTTACGAGGGAGTCAGCCCCAGCATTTT
TRBJ2-1 TRBD1 - TRBV11-2 CASSLVGQGAVHEQFF TGTGCCAGCAGCTTAGTGGGACAGGGGGCAGTCCATGAGCAGTTCTTC
TRBJ2-5 - - TRBV6-1 CADWGLREETQYF TGTGCCGATTGGGGATTGAGGGAAGAGACCCAGTACTTC
TRBJ2-5 - - TRBV19 CASSILDGGIQETQYF TGTGCCAGTAGTATATTGGACGGCGGGATACAAGAGACCCAGTACTTC
TRBJ2-7 - - TRBV9 CASSAEGEQYF TGTGCCAGCAGCGCCGAGGGTGAGCAGTACTTC
TRBJ2-5 - - TRBV19 CASSIVRGGETQYF TGTGCCAGTAGTATAGTACGAGGGGGAGAGACCCAGTACTTC
TRBJ2-7 TRBD1 - TRBV7-6 CASSSLAQGAYEQYF TGTGCCAGCAGCTCGTTGGCACAGGGGGCCTACGAGCAGTACTTC
TRBJ2-1 - few TRBV14 CASSQEYGGFEQFF TGTGCCAGCAGCCAAGAATATGGCGGTTTTGAGCAGTTCTTC
TRBJ1-5 - - TRBV28 CASGGRVMTVSSNQPQHF TGTGCCAGTGGAGGGAGGGTTATGACAGTCTCTAGCAATCAGCCCCAGCATTTT
TRBJ2-1 - - TRBV9 CASSVRYNEQFF TGTGCCAGCAGCGTTAGGTACAATGAGCAGTTCTTC
TRBJ2-1 - - TRBV25-1 CASSDKRFYNEQFF TGTGCCAGCAGTGACAAGCGGTTCTACAATGAGCAGTTCTTC
TRBJ2-7 - - TRBV7-9 CASGDSGTPYYEQYF TGTGCCAGCGGGGACTCCGGGACACCTTACTACGAGCAGTACTTC
TRBJ2-1 - - TRBV7-9 CASSLVVGYNEQFF TGTGCCAGCAGCTTAGTTGTAGGCTACAATGAGCAGTTCTTC
TRBJ2-7 TRBD2 - TRBV6-5 CASSLYGREDEQYF TGTGCCAGCAGTCTATACGGGAGGGAGGACGAGCAGTACTTC
TRBJ1-2 - - TRBV6-6 CASSYSEGVSGYTF TGTGCCAGCAGTTACTCCGAAGGGGTTTCCGGCTACACCTTC
TRBJ1-1 TRBD1 once TRBV5-1 CASSLWDRGSTEAFF TGCGCCAGCAGCTTGTGGGACAGGGGAAGCACTGAAGCTTTCTTT
TRBJ2-2 - - TRBV28 CASSAGFTGELFF TGTGCCAGCAGTGCAGGTTTCACCGGGGAGCTGTTTTTT
TRBJ2-3 TRBD2 - TRBV4-2 CASSQEDIAGGRLTDTQYF TGTGCCAGCAGCCAAGAGGACATAGCGGGAGGGCGGCTTACAGATACGCAGTATTTT
TRBJ2-7 TRBD1 once TRBV27 CASSFQGAGYEQYF TGTGCCAGCAGTTTTCAGGGGGCAGGCTACGAGCAGTACTTC
TRBJ2-2 - - TRBV5-1 CASSQGQLLSAGELFF TGCGCCAGCAGCCAGGGGCAGCTTTTGAGCGCCGGGGAGCTGTTTTTT
TRBJ2-7 - - TRBV27 CASSLFSDGYEQYF TGTGCCAGCAGTTTGTTCTCCGACGGGTACGAGCAGTACTTC
TRBJ2-4 - - TRBV27 CASSLSFAGPGNIQYF TGTGCCAGCAGTTTAAGTTTTGCGGGGCCCGGAAACATTCAGTACTTC
TRBJ2-5 TRBD1 - TRBV9 CASSGRQGMGTQYF TGTGCCAGCAGCGGAAGACAGGGAATGGGGACCCAGTACTTC
TRBJ1-3 TRBD1 few TRBV4-2 CASSQPGTDGNTIYF TGTGCCAGCAGCCAACCCGGGACAGATGGAAACACCATATATTTT
TRBJ2-5 TRBD2 - TRBV7-2 CASRPSGVLQETQYF TGTGCCAGCAGACCAAGCGGGGTACTCCAAGAGACCCAGTACTTC
TRBJ2-7 TRBD2 - TRBV7-9 CASSLPGEGYEQYF TGTGCCAGCAGCTTGCCCGGGGAGGGGTACGAGCAGTACTTC
TRBJ2-1 TRBD2 - TRBV14 CASSQLLAGNEQFF TGTGCCAGCAGCCAACTACTAGCGGGTAATGAGCAGTTCTTC